This T cell receptor (beta chain) was captured in a study of blood T cell repertoires in COVID-19. Turning to the study itself: Italy, Spain and the United States were the sources of the convalescent and acute COVID-19 samples.

Original data processing: For nucleated cells, counts were estimated from reference gene primer amplification. Using immunoSEQ multiplex PCR, the repertoire was profiled, and TCRdb retains in-frame clones only, with some absent. Clone size and V and J calls were adopted from that table, with D and trimming inferred from the DNA. In the table there are roughly 100,000 clones, 70% to 90% of which are singletons. This clone was seen just once. The length of the CDR3 is 15 residues. V was trimmed by 4 bases and J by 4 bases, leaving 11 bases between them. Germline V gene sequence: CDR1 LNHDA, CDR2 SQIVND (reference sequence).

This TCR derives from a man aged 50-59 years in a cohort sampled during active COVID-19. Sequencing input: peripheral blood. The genes are TRBV19 and TRBJ2-6; D perhaps matches TRBD1 (5 bases). The CDR3 reads CASSRQNSGANVLTF. CDR3 bases: TGTGCCAGTAGTAGACAGAACTCAGGGGCCAACGTCCTGACTTTC.